These T cell receptor beta chains were read from a single sample in a study of blood T cells in healthy people across ages. TCRdb reprocessed the 5' RACE reads via MiXCR and lists one record per CDR3 protein. The profile shows around 600,000 distinct CDR3 sequences, around 50% of them singletons. Sequencing input: blood. The receptor source for this set is an elderly man in good health. Each CDR3 is given with its conserved first and last residue. Each record gives: D gene, J gene, clone size, V gene, CDR3 protein, CDR3 DNA. D genes are given only for firm matches. Size tells how often a clone was seen (once, few, many) or the class of an expanded clone, and some rows leave it out.

D gene: -
J gene: TRBJ1-3
clone size: -
V gene: TRBV29-1
CDR3 protein: CSVGTSSGNTIYF
CDR3 DNA: TGCAGCGTTGGCACCAGCTCTGGAAACACCATATATTTT

D gene: -
J gene: TRBJ2-3
clone size: -
V gene: TRBV7-3
CDR3 protein: CVSSLHRTDTQYF
CDR3 DNA: TGTGTCAGCAGCCTACACCGCACAGATACGCAGTATTTT

D gene: TRBD1
J gene: TRBJ1-2
clone size: -
V gene: TRBV29-1
CDR3 protein: CSAGQASNYGYTF
CDR3 DNA: TGCAGCGCAGGACAGGCCTCTAACTATGGCTACACCTTC

D gene: TRBD2
J gene: TRBJ2-7
clone size: few
V gene: TRBV7-2
CDR3 protein: CASSSPTSGRAQQYF
CDR3 DNA: TGTGCCAGCAGCTCGCCGACTAGCGGGAGGGCGCAGCAGTACTTC

D gene: -
J gene: TRBJ2-3
clone size: -
V gene: TRBV5-1
CDR3 protein: CASRGGTGPDTQYF
CDR3 DNA: TGCGCCAGCAGAGGTGGAACAGGACCAGATACGCAGTATTTT

D gene: -
J gene: TRBJ1-2
clone size: -
V gene: TRBV20-1
CDR3 protein: CSAREGTNYGYTF
CDR3 DNA: TGCAGTGCTAGAGAGGGGACAAACTATGGCTACACCTTC

D gene: -
J gene: TRBJ2-5
clone size: -
V gene: TRBV29-1
CDR3 protein: CSVDRTAKETQYF
CDR3 DNA: TGCAGCGTTGATAGGACAGCCAAAGAGACCCAGTACTTC

D gene: TRBD2
J gene: TRBJ2-1
clone size: -
V gene: TRBV10-3
CDR3 protein: CAISGTAGDYNEQFF
CDR3 DNA: TGTGCCATCAGTGGTACAGCGGGAGACTACAATGAGCAGTTCTTC

D gene: TRBD1
J gene: TRBJ2-1
clone size: few
V gene: TRBV28
CDR3 protein: CASYMGQGPNEQFF
CDR3 DNA: TGTGCCAGCTATATGGGACAGGGTCCCAATGAGCAGTTCTTC

D gene: -
J gene: TRBJ2-7
clone size: -
V gene: TRBV7-9
CDR3 protein: CASSLARPTYEQYF
CDR3 DNA: TGTGCCAGCAGCTTAGCGCGTCCGACCTACGAGCAGTACTTC

D gene: -
J gene: TRBJ1-2
clone size: -
V gene: TRBV7-8
CDR3 protein: CACSPFERGYTF
CDR3 DNA: TGTGCCTGCAGCCCCTTTGAACGCGGCTACACCTTC

D gene: TRBD1
J gene: TRBJ1-2
clone size: -
V gene: TRBV30
CDR3 protein: CAWRPQGRGVDGYTF
CDR3 DNA: TGTGCCTGGAGGCCCCAAGGCAGGGGGGTCGATGGCTACACCTTC

D gene: TRBD2
J gene: TRBJ2-5
clone size: -
V gene: TRBV20-1
CDR3 protein: CSAPSGYQETQYF
CDR3 DNA: TGCAGTGCCCCTAGCGGGTATCAAGAGACCCAGTACTTC

D gene: -
J gene: TRBJ2-7
clone size: few
V gene: TRBV30
CDR3 protein: CAWSVGGPVVYEQYF
CDR3 DNA: TGTGCCTGGAGTGTAGGGGGACCGGTAGTTTACGAGCAGTACTTC

D gene: -
J gene: TRBJ2-3
clone size: few
V gene: TRBV20-1
CDR3 protein: CSARPKDRGYTQYF
CDR3 DNA: TGCAGTGCTAGACCTAAAGACCGGGGGTATACGCAGTATTTT

D gene: -
J gene: TRBJ1-2
clone size: many
V gene: TRBV6-6
CDR3 protein: CASSLGRRGYTF
CDR3 DNA: TGTGCCAGCAGCTTGGGGCGGAGGGGCTACACCTTC

D gene: TRBD1
J gene: TRBJ2-5
clone size: few
V gene: TRBV10-3
CDR3 protein: CATAAGQEQETQYF
CDR3 DNA: TGTGCCACCGCCGCGGGACAGGAGCAAGAGACCCAGTACTTC

D gene: -
J gene: TRBJ1-1
clone size: -
V gene: TRBV9
CDR3 protein: CASSVATGFAEAFF
CDR3 DNA: TGTGCCAGCAGCGTAGCAACAGGGTTTGCTGAAGCTTTCTTT

D gene: -
J gene: TRBJ1-1
clone size: few
V gene: TRBV4-2
CDR3 protein: CASSQDEYGGVRRAFF
CDR3 DNA: TGTGCCAGCAGCCAAGATGAGTATGGGGGAGTTCGGAGGGCTTTCTTT

D gene: TRBD1
J gene: TRBJ2-1
clone size: -
V gene: TRBV7-3
CDR3 protein: CASSAPGQSYNEQFF
CDR3 DNA: TGTGCCAGCAGCGCTCCGGGACAGAGCTACAATGAGCAGTTCTTC

D gene: TRBD2
J gene: TRBJ2-5
clone size: -
V gene: TRBV20-1
CDR3 protein: CSARGDRSGGKNEQYF
CDR3 DNA: TGCAGTGCTAGAGGGGATCGTAGCGGGGGGAAAAATGAGCAGTACTTC

D gene: -
J gene: TRBJ2-2
clone size: few
V gene: TRBV9
CDR3 protein: CASRTGANTGELFF
CDR3 DNA: TGTGCCAGCAGGACGGGTGCGAACACCGGGGAGCTGTTTTTT

D gene: TRBD2
J gene: TRBJ2-1
clone size: -
V gene: TRBV9
CDR3 protein: CASSVKASGSRGNEQFF
CDR3 DNA: TGTGCCAGCAGCGTTAAAGCTAGCGGGAGCAGGGGCAATGAGCAGTTCTTC

D gene: TRBD2
J gene: TRBJ2-7
clone size: -
V gene: TRBV27
CDR3 protein: CASRRGLAGDEQYF
CDR3 DNA: TGTGCCAGCAGGAGGGGACTAGCGGGAGACGAGCAGTACTTC

D gene: TRBD1
J gene: TRBJ1-2
clone size: few
V gene: TRBV20-1
CDR3 protein: CSARVLGQRYGYTF
CDR3 DNA: TGCAGTGCTAGAGTACTGGGACAGCGCTATGGCTACACCTTC

D gene: -
J gene: TRBJ2-3
clone size: many
V gene: TRBV6-6
CDR3 protein: CASSYSGGASTDTQYF
CDR3 DNA: TGTGCCAGCAGTTACTCTGGGGGGGCCAGCACAGATACGCAGTATTTT

D gene: -
J gene: TRBJ1-6
clone size: -
V gene: TRBV7-9
CDR3 protein: CASSSSGNSPLHF
CDR3 DNA: TGTGCCAGCAGCTCTAGTGGTAATTCACCCCTCCACTTT

D gene: TRBD1
J gene: TRBJ2-7
clone size: -
V gene: TRBV28
CDR3 protein: CANKDRENSYEQYF
CDR3 DNA: TGTGCCAACAAGGACAGGGAGAACTCCTACGAGCAGTACTTC

D gene: -
J gene: TRBJ2-1
clone size: few
V gene: TRBV27
CDR3 protein: CASSSLAITYNEQFF
CDR3 DNA: TGTGCCAGCAGTTCCCTAGCGATTACTTACAATGAGCAGTTCTTC

D gene: TRBD2
J gene: TRBJ2-5
clone size: few
V gene: TRBV3-1
CDR3 protein: CASSPGTSGSEQYF
CDR3 DNA: TGTGCCAGCAGCCCGGGGACTAGCGGGAGTGAGCAGTACTTC

D gene: -
J gene: TRBJ2-1
clone size: -
V gene: TRBV7-2
CDR3 protein: CASSLDRAAHNEQFF
CDR3 DNA: TGTGCCAGCAGCTTAGACCGAGCGGCTCACAATGAGCAGTTCTTC

D gene: -
J gene: TRBJ2-1
clone size: -
V gene: TRBV10-2
CDR3 protein: CASSERDQQFF
CDR3 DNA: TGCGCCAGCAGTGAGCGGGACCAACAGTTCTTC

D gene: TRBD1
J gene: TRBJ2-7
clone size: -
V gene: TRBV28
CDR3 protein: CASSFYRGLTYEQYF
CDR3 DNA: TGTGCCAGCAGTTTTTACAGGGGGCTAACCTACGAGCAGTACTTC

D gene: TRBD1
J gene: TRBJ2-1
clone size: few
V gene: TRBV10-3
CDR3 protein: CAISRDRDSEQFF
CDR3 DNA: TGTGCCATCAGCCGGGACAGGGATAGTGAGCAGTTCTTC

D gene: -
J gene: TRBJ2-2
clone size: few
V gene: TRBV3-1
CDR3 protein: CASSRGGELFF
CDR3 DNA: TGTGCCAGCAGCCGGGGTGGGGAGCTGTTTTTT

D gene: -
J gene: TRBJ2-5
clone size: -
V gene: TRBV15
CDR3 protein: CATSRFDREEETQYF
CDR3 DNA: TGTGCCACCAGCAGATTCGACAGGGAGGAAGAGACCCAGTACTTC

D gene: -
J gene: TRBJ2-5
clone size: -
V gene: TRBV7-2
CDR3 protein: CASSLNEPGLRSETQYF
CDR3 DNA: TGTGCCAGCAGCTTAAACGAACCGGGTCTAAGGTCGGAGACCCAGTACTTC

D gene: TRBD1
J gene: TRBJ1-1
clone size: -
V gene: TRBV11-2
CDR3 protein: CASSLDRQGGPNTEAFF
CDR3 DNA: TGTGCCAGCAGCTTGGACCGACAGGGAGGGCCGAACACTGAAGCTTTCTTT

D gene: -
J gene: TRBJ1-4
clone size: -
V gene: TRBV5-4
CDR3 protein: CASSLVTSLATNEKLFF
CDR3 DNA: TGTGCCAGCAGCTTGGTAACGAGCCTCGCAACTAATGAAAAACTGTTTTTT

D gene: -
J gene: TRBJ2-7
clone size: -
V gene: TRBV6-2/TRBV6-3
CDR3 protein: CASSFPAASPYEQYF
CDR3 DNA: TGTGCCAGCAGTTTCCCAGCGGCCTCCCCCTACGAGCAGTACTTC

D gene: -
J gene: TRBJ2-3
clone size: few
V gene: TRBV7-9
CDR3 protein: CASSFISGFDTQYF
CDR3 DNA: TGTGCCAGCAGCTTTATTTCGGGTTTTGATACGCAGTATTTT

D gene: -
J gene: TRBJ2-3
clone size: -
V gene: TRBV3-1
CDR3 protein: CASSQVPRALSTDTQYF
CDR3 DNA: TGTGCCAGCAGCCAAGTACCCAGGGCCTTATCCACAGATACGCAGTATTTT

D gene: TRBD1
J gene: TRBJ2-5
clone size: -
V gene: TRBV2
CDR3 protein: CASRADRGLTNEQYF
CDR3 DNA: TGTGCCAGCAGGGCCGACAGGGGACTCACCAATGAGCAGTACTTC

D gene: TRBD2
J gene: TRBJ2-3
clone size: -
V gene: TRBV29-1
CDR3 protein: CSVGLAGGPTDTQYF
CDR3 DNA: TGCAGCGTTGGACTAGCGGGGGGGCCGACAGATACGCAGTATTTT

D gene: TRBD1
J gene: TRBJ2-6
clone size: few
V gene: TRBV5-1
CDR3 protein: CASSLTGVTGANVLTF
CDR3 DNA: TGCGCCAGCAGCCTGACAGGGGTCACTGGGGCCAACGTCCTGACTTTC

D gene: -
J gene: TRBJ2-3
clone size: once
V gene: TRBV3-1
CDR3 protein: CASSQTPTNTQYF
CDR3 DNA: TGTGCCAGCAGCCAAACACCCACGAATACGCAGTATTTT

D gene: TRBD2
J gene: TRBJ2-7
clone size: -
V gene: TRBV7-2
CDR3 protein: CASRWTSGGSYEQYF
CDR3 DNA: TGTGCCAGCAGATGGACTAGCGGGGGTTCCTACGAGCAGTACTTC

D gene: TRBD1
J gene: TRBJ2-2
clone size: -
V gene: TRBV9
CDR3 protein: CASSVVGQGHTRELFF
CDR3 DNA: TGTGCCAGCAGCGTAGTAGGACAGGGTCACACCCGGGAGCTGTTTTTT

D gene: -
J gene: TRBJ2-3
clone size: many
V gene: TRBV6-5
CDR3 protein: CATGGYTDTQYF
CDR3 DNA: TGTGCCACCGGAGGATACACAGATACGCAGTATTTT

D gene: -
J gene: TRBJ2-1
clone size: -
V gene: TRBV7-2
CDR3 protein: CASSSMPTGSYNERFF
CDR3 DNA: TGTGCCAGCAGCTCCATGCCGACAGGTTCTTACAATGAGCGGTTCTTC

D gene: TRBD1
J gene: TRBJ1-2
clone size: few
V gene: TRBV29-1
CDR3 protein: CSVVTGEVGYTF
CDR3 DNA: TGCAGCGTTGTGACAGGGGAAGTCGGCTACACCTTC

D gene: TRBD1
J gene: TRBJ2-4
clone size: few
V gene: TRBV20-1
CDR3 protein: CSASARDRSTKNIQYF
CDR3 DNA: TGCAGTGCTAGCGCTAGGGACAGGAGTACGAAAAACATTCAGTACTTC

D gene: -
J gene: TRBJ2-5
clone size: -
V gene: TRBV4-2
CDR3 protein: CASSRGGEEQYF
CDR3 DNA: TGTGCCAGCAGTCGGGGCGGGGAGGAGCAGTACTTC